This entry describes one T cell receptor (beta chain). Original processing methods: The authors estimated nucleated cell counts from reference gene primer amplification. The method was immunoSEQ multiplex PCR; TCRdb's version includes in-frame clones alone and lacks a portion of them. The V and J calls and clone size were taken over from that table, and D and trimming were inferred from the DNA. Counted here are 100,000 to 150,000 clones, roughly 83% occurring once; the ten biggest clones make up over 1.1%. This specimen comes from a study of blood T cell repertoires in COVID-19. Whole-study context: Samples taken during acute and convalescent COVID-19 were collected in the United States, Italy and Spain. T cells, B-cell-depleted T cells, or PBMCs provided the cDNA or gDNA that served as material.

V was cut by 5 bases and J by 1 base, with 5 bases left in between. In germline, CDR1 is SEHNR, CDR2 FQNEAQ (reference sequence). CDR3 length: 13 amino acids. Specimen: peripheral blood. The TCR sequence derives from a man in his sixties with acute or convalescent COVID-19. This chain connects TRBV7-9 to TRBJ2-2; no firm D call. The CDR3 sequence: CASSTGNTGELFF. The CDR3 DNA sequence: TGTGCCAGCAGCACCGGGAACACCGGGGAGCTGTTTTTT.